Each of the 27 T cell receptor beta chains below was sequenced from the same sample in a study of Graves' ophthalmopathy and Graves' hyperthyroidism. From RNA, the CDR3 regions of TCR beta chains were amplified and sequenced. HTBI-primed first-round RT-PCR preceded second-round multiplex PCR. TCRdb independently ran MiXCR on the multiplex PCR reads; one entry per CDR3 protein. The profile shows approximately 460,000 distinct CDR3 sequences, over 13% of them singletons. Sequenced input: blood. Every receptor here comes from a woman aged 30 to 39 with Graves' ophthalmopathy.

In this sample, this clonotype turned up a few times. The V gene is TRBV7-9, the J gene TRBJ2-6; D is uncertain. Germline V lookup: CDR1 SEHNR, CDR2 FQNEAQ (reference sequence). The germline V and J ends were trimmed by 4 bases and 0 bases, with 7 bases remaining between them. The CDR3 is 15 residues long. The chain's CDR3 is CASSSPVSGANVLTF. In DNA form, the CDR3 reads TGTGCCAGCAGCTCTCCGGTCTCTGGGGCCAACGTCCTGACTTTC.

The sample holds a few counts of this clonotype. The chain links TRBV7-9 to TRBJ2-5; 12 bases line up with TRBD2. V shed 5 bases, J shed 1 base, and the junction held 5 bases outside the gene matches. This CDR3 is 16 amino acids long. CDR1 and CDR2 (germline): SEHNR, FQNEAQ (reference sequence). Here the CDR3 DNA reads TGTGCCAGCAGCACTACTAGCGGGGGGCCCCAAGAGACCCAGTACTTC. Translation gives CASSTTSGGPQETQYF.

This clonotype was detected ten times or more. The chain carries TRBV28 and TRBJ1-5; 7 bases match TRBD1. Germline CDR1 MDHEN, CDR2 SYDVKM. Losses at the gene ends were 8 bases for V and 4 bases for J; bases not matched to a gene: 14. This CDR3 is built from 16 residues. The CDR3 sequence: CASVNSGTEGNQPQHF. CDR3 bases: TGTGCCAGCGTCAACTCCGGGACAGAAGGAAATCAGCCCCAGCATTTT.

CDR3 loop: CASSAVGGNYEQYF. The DNA of the CDR3 is TGTGCCAGCAGCGCAGTGGGGGGGAACTACGAGCAGTACTTC. The gene calls are TRBV11-2 and TRBJ2-5; 7 nucleotides agree with TRBD2. Matching the DNA end better, TRBJ2-7 makes the J call doubtful. Per the germline V gene, CDR1 is SGHAT and CDR2 is FQNNGV. The CDR3 totals 14 residues.

This clonotype showed up many times. The rearrangement joins TRBV13 to TRBJ2-1; D remains unclear. Germline V gives CDR1 PRHDT, CDR2 FYEKMQ (reference sequence). V lost 5 bases to trimming and J lost 5 bases, with 13 bases between them. This CDR3 is 14 amino acids long. DNA of the CDR3: TGTGCCAGCAGCCCCTCACGGGCCCACAATGAGCAGTTCTTC. Translated: CASSPSRAHNEQFF.

This clonotype was counted ten times or more. The chain couples TRBV2 to TRBJ2-5; D is uncertain. Germline CDR1 and CDR2: SNHLY and FYNNEI. The CDR3 extends over 11 amino acids. V lost 2 bases, J lost 13 bases, and 11 bases lay in between. CDR3 region: CASSESPILYF. In DNA form, the CDR3 reads TGTGCCAGCAGTGAATCGCCCATTCTGTACTTC.

This clonotype has a count of ten or more. This chain uses TRBV4-1 with TRBJ1-5; no definite D call. V dropped 3 bases and J dropped 4 bases, with 22 bases sitting between them. Germline loops: CDR1 MGHRA, CDR2 YSYEKL. This CDR3 is built from 18 residues. The CDR3 DNA is TGCGCCAGCAGCCACATAAATTTCATAGGACGACTAAATCAGCCCCAGCATTTT. As protein: CASSHINFIGRLNQPQHF.

The table lists this clonotype with a few counts. Sequence at one end of the junction differs from germline and may be a read error. V and J are TRBV6-5 and TRBJ2-2; D gene ambiguous. The CDR3 length is 14 residues. Germline-derived CDR1 and CDR2 are MNHEY and SVGAGI. DNA for the CDR3: TGTGCCCGCAGTTACCGGCCTGCACCACGGGAGCTGTTTTTT. Amino acid sequence: CARSYRPAPRELFF.

This chain links TRBV20-1 with TRBJ2-5; tentatively, D is TRBD2 (6 bases). Germline V CDR1 and CDR2: DFQATT, SNEGSKA (reference sequence). V dropped 3 bases and J dropped 4 bases, with 15 bases sitting between them. The CDR3 totals 14 residues. CDR3 sequence (DNA): TGCAGTGCTAGTCCTTCTGGAGGGTCAGAGACCCAGTACTTC. Protein sequence: CSASPSGGSETQYF.

This clonotype was counted many times. The chain uses TRBV12-3 or TRBV12-4 and TRBJ2-2, with 10 bases matching TRBD1. This CDR3 contains 15 residues. The trim removed 8 bases at V and 4 bases at J, leaving 7 bases unmatched. CDR3: CASSRTGGSTGELFF. The CDR3 region has the DNA TGTGCCAGCTCGAGGACAGGGGGTAGCACCGGGGAGCTGTTTTTT.

This clonotype showed up many times. The chain employs TRBV6-1 and TRBJ1-2; perhaps TRBD1 as D (5 bases). CDR3 length: 15 amino acids. Per the germline V gene, CDR1 is MNHNS and CDR2 is SASEGT. V shed 1 base and J shed 6 bases, with 15 bases lying between them. CDR3 nucleotides: TGTGCCAGCAGTGAAGTTGGGACCGGGTTCAATGGCTACACCTTC. It yields the protein CASSEVGTGFNGYTF.

In its sample, this clonotype was seen many times. This chain connects TRBV19 to TRBJ2-2; D possibly corresponds to TRBD1 (5 bases). V shed 5 bases and J shed 6 bases, with 13 bases lying between them. There are 14 residues in the CDR3. Germline assignment: CDR1 LNHDA and CDR2 SQIVND (reference sequence). CDR3 residues: CASSQQTVPGELFF. CDR3 DNA sequence: TGTGCCAGTAGTCAACAGACAGTACCCGGGGAGCTGTTTTTT.

V and J are TRBV20-1 and TRBJ2-2; 7 nucleotides match TRBD2. CDR1 and CDR2 from the germline V gene are DFQATT and SNEGSKA (reference sequence). The CDR3 runs to 12 residues. The CDR3 DNA follows: TGCACCTCTCTAGCGGACACCGGGGAGCTGTTTTTT. Amino acids: CTSLADTGELFF.

This clonotype has a count of ten or more. V usage is TRBV14 and J usage is TRBJ1-2; D may be TRBD1 (5 bases). The V and J ends lost 2 bases and 7 bases respectively, with 11 bases between them. The CDR3 has 13 amino acids. Germline V gives CDR1 SGHDN, CDR2 FVKESK. The CDR3 sequence is CASSQIYGGGYTF. DNA of the CDR3: TGTGCCAGCAGCCAAATTTATGGGGGTGGCTACACCTTC.

For this clonotype: A much larger clone lies a single base off, so this may be a read error. The chain carries TRBV6-1 and TRBJ1-2; possibly TRBD1 for D (6 bases). The germline V gene encodes CDR1 MNHNS and CDR2 SASEGT. Trimming shortened V by 7 bases and J by 7 bases, and 19 bases separated the two germline ends. The CDR3 is 14 residues long. CDR3 DNA sequence: TGTGCCAGCAACCCCGGGACAACGATCTGTGGCTACACCTTC. It is translated as CASNPGTTICGYTF.

This clonotype appeared many times. CDR3 protein: CATTGTGAGYTF. The CDR3 DNA is TGTGCCACCACCGGGACAGGGGCCGGCTACACCTTC. V is TRBV2 and J is TRBJ1-2, with 10 bases matching TRBD1. The trim removed 10 bases at V and 8 bases at J, leaving 7 bases unmatched. In germline, CDR1 is SNHLY, CDR2 FYNNEI. This CDR3 comprises 12 residues. The complete variable domain, with remaining parts taken from reference TRBV2 and TRBJ1-2, reads EPEVTQTPSHQVTQMGQEVILRCVPISNHLYFYWYRQILGQKVEFLVSFYNNEISEKSEIFDDQFSVERPDGSNFTLKIRSTKLEDSAMYFCATTGTGAGYTFGSGTRLTVV.

This clonotype has only a few counts. The chain uses TRBV6-7 and TRBJ1-1; D may be TRBD1 (6 bases). TRBV6-7 carries the ORF label, with uncertain function. CDR3 size: 16 residues. Trimming left V 6 bases short and J 0 bases short, with 17 bases between. DNA of the CDR3: TGTGCCAGCAGGCAGGGGCCTCAACTCATGAACACTGAAGCTTTCTTT. It is translated as CASRQGPQLMNTEAFF.

This clonotype was observed many times. CDR3 protein: CASSSTPSLAGVTYEQYF. The CDR3, as DNA: TGTGCCAGCAGTTCCACACCTTCCCTAGCGGGGGTCACCTACGAGCAGTACTTC. This chain joins TRBV6-2 or TRBV6-3 and TRBJ2-7; 10 nucleotides match TRBD2. Germline-derived CDR1 and CDR2 are MNHEY and SVGEGT. This CDR3 contains 18 residues. With 4 bases clipped from V and 2 bases from J, the junction kept 14 bases outside the gene matches.

At least ten counts were recorded for this clonotype. The chain couples TRBV7-2 to TRBJ2-7, with D unclear. V was cut by 2 bases and J by 3 bases, with 14 bases left in between. This CDR3 is 15 amino acids long. Germline CDR1 and CDR2: SGHTA and FQGNSA. CDR3 in amino acids: CASSLSNADNYEQYF. DNA of the CDR3: TGTGCCAGCAGCTTATCCAACGCCGACAACTACGAGCAGTACTTC.

This clonotype occurred many times. The chain joins TRBV6-5 to TRBJ1-2, with 8 positions matching TRBD1. V lost 6 bases to trimming and J lost 4 bases; unmatched junction nucleotides: 1. The CDR3 spans 12 residues. Germline V gene sequence: CDR1 MNHEY, CDR2 SVGAGI. This CDR3 reads CASSGQGYGYTF. The CDR3, as DNA: TGTGCCAGCAGCGGACAGGGCTATGGCTACACCTTC.

In this sample, this clonotype turned up many times. The junction differs from germline at one of its ends, possibly a read error. The J gene is TRBJ2-7, the V gene TRBV12-3 or TRBV12-4; D possibly uses TRBD1 or TRBD2 (5 bases each). This CDR3 has 15 residues. CDR3 sequence reads: CASSSSGRESYEQCF. Written as DNA, the CDR3 is TGTGCCAGCAGTTCGAGTGGCAGGGAGTCCTACGAGCAGTGCTTC.

This clonotype showed up many times. The V call is TRBV19, the J call TRBJ1-2; TRBD1 matches 8 bases. V trimming: 3 bases; J trimming: 4 bases; junction bases outside the gene matches: 1. CDR1 is LNHDA and CDR2 is SQIVND in the germline V gene (reference sequence). The CDR3 extends over 13 amino acids. The CDR3 sequence is CASSMGTGYGYTF. In nucleotides, the CDR3 is TGTGCCAGTAGTATGGGGACAGGCTATGGCTACACCTTC.

The table lists this clonotype with many counts. This chain uses TRBV27 with TRBJ2-4; the D is unclear. Germline V gene lookup returns CDR1 MNHEY and CDR2 SMNVEV (reference sequence). V was shortened by 5 bases and J by 6 bases, with 8 bases between the two germline ends. The CDR3 contains 12 residues. CDR3 nucleotide sequence: TGTGCCAGCAGTGGGATGGGAAACATTCAGTACTTC. Amino acids: CASSGMGNIQYF.

This clonotype was found many times. The CDR3 bases are TGTGCCAGCAGTGAGACGACGAGCCCTAATTCACCCCTCCACTTT. It encodes CASSETTSPNSPLHF. The V call is TRBV6-1, the J call TRBJ1-6; D unclear. The CDR3 consists of 15 residues. Trimming cost V 3 bases and J 6 bases, with 12 bases left between them. Germline V gene sequence: CDR1 MNHNS, CDR2 SASEGT.

Many counts were recorded for this clonotype. The chain carries TRBV27 and TRBJ1-1; 7 nucleotides match TRBD1. Looked up from germline, CDR1 is MNHEY and CDR2 is SMNVEV (reference sequence). With V trimmed by 8 bases and J by 7 bases, 7 bases remained unmatched. The CDR3 extends over 12 amino acids. DNA of the CDR3: TGTGCCAGCGGGCAGACAGGGAGTGAAGCTTTCTTT. This codes for CASGQTGSEAFF.

This clonotype occurred many times. This chain links TRBV6-5 with TRBJ1-1, with D perhaps matching TRBD1 (5 bases). The CDR3 contains 14 residues. V lost 6 bases and J lost 5, with 16 bases in between. CDR1 MNHEY and CDR2 SVGAGI come from the germline V gene. CDR3 sequence (DNA): TGTGCCAGCAGACCCGACAGCTATGATACTGAAGCTTTCTTT. This gives the protein CASRPDSYDTEAFF.

J is TRBJ2-6 and V is TRBV29-1, with 12 bases that match TRBD2. The CDR3 runs to 20 residues. V shed 4 bases, J shed 0 bases, and the junction held 13 bases outside the gene matches. CDR1 and CDR2 (germline): SQVTM, ANQGSEA. The CDR3 DNA follows: TGCAGCGTTGTAGGTCTAGCGGGGGGGGAAGGTGACTCTGGGGCCAACGTCCTGACTTTC. It translates to CSVVGLAGGEGDSGANVLTF. The full variable domain, completed using reference TRBV29-1 and TRBJ2-6, is SAVISQKPSRDICQRGTSLTIQCQVDSQVTMMFWYRQQPGQSLTLIATANQGSEATYESGFVIDKFPISRPNLTFSTLTVSNMSPEDSSIYLCSVVGLAGGEGDSGANVLTFGAGSRLTVL.